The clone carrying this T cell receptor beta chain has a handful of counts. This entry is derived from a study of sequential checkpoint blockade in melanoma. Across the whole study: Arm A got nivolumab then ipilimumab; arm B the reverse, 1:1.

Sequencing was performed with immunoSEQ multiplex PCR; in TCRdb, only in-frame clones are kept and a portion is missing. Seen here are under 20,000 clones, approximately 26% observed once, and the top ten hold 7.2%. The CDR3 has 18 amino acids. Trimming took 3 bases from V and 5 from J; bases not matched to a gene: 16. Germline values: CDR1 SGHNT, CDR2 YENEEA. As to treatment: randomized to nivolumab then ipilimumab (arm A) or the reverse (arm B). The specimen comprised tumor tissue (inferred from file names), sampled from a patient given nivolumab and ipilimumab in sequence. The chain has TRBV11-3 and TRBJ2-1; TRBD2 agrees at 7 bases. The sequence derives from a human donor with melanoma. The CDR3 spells CASSLPAPSGTQHNEQFF. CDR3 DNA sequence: TGTGCCAGCAGCTTGCCTGCCCCTAGCGGAACACAACACAATGAGCAGTTCTTC.